This TCR beta chain originates from a study of T-cell memory formation after mild COVID-19. Study in general: TCR clusters were mostly donor specific. General observations from the study: Whereas later expanders leaned CD4+, clones contracting day 15 to 85 showed a balanced CD4/CD8 makeup. Pre-infection memory showed some responding clones, and this suggested that cross-reactive memory joined.

As to this clonotype: No antigen is known for it.

TCRalpha and TCRbeta libraries used 5'RACE with constant-segment primers and UMIs. Each CDR3 protein gets one entry after TCRdb re-called the 5' RACE reads with MiXCR. Of approximately 570,000 distinct CDR3 sequences in the sample, about a sixth were seen once. V gave up 3 bases and J gave up 6 bases; unmatched junction bases: 10. Germline CDR1 and CDR2: KGHDR and SFDVKD. The CDR3 loop spans 16 amino acids. The source of this sequence is an adult woman who had mild COVID-19 (a few samples of this study predate the infection). Cell type and time point are not known. The chain combines TRBV24-1 with TRBJ2-3; the match to TRBD1 covers 8 bases. The specimen sequenced was PBMCs or a T cell subset sorted from them (not recorded which). In DNA form, the CDR3 reads TGTGCCACCAGTGATCCCCGGGACAGGAGATTTGATACGCAGTATTTT. Its translation is CATSDPRDRRFDTQYF.